Following are 32 T cell receptor beta chains from one sample sequenced in a study of CD8+ T cells in alopecia areata. Reverse transcription of extracted RNA yielded cDNA, which provided the sequencing template. TCRdb's copy holds only in-frame clones and misses some; the assay was immunoSEQ multiplex PCR. The sample records about 2,700 clones, less than 75% being singletons. The sample was skin. These receptors originate from a human donor in good health.

This chain joins TRBV7-9 and TRBJ2-5; 10 nucleotides match TRBD1. The CDR3 contains 15 residues. The germline V gene has CDR1 SEHNR and CDR2 FQNEAQ (reference sequence). V dropped 5 bases and J dropped 6; count of bases not matched to a gene: 9. The CDR3 reads CASSPDGTGVQTQYF. CDR3 nucleotides: TGTGCCAGCAGCCCGGACGGGACAGGGGTACAGACCCAGTACTTC.

CDR3 protein: CASSTIPGQGPPGEQYF. The CDR3 bases are TGTGCCAGTAGTACGATACCGGGACAGGGTCCGCCTGGGGAGCAGTACTTC. V usage is TRBV19 and J usage is TRBJ2-7; 9 bases are shared with TRBD1. The CDR3 is 17 residues long. V gave up 4 bases and J gave up 7 bases; unmatched junction bases: 17. CDR1 LNHDA and CDR2 SQIVND come from the germline V gene (reference sequence).

This clone has more than one count but fewer than ten. This sequence joins TRBV4-3 and TRBJ1-4; 8 bases map to TRBD1. There are 13 residues in the CDR3. V shed 4 bases and J 5 bases; nucleotides not matched to a gene: 0. Germline V lookup: CDR1 LGHNA, CDR2 YSLEER. The CDR3 nucleotides read TGCGCCAGCAGCCGGGACAGGAATGAAAAACTGTTTTTT. This gives the protein CASSRDRNEKLFF.

This clone was detected only a few times. This chain joins TRBV23-1 and TRBJ2-3, with 10 bases fitting TRBD1. TRBV23-1 is an ORF; its function is uncertain. The CDR3 has 16 residues. The V segment lost 3 bases and the J segment 4 bases; nucleotides outside the gene matches: 7. CDR3 sequence: CASSHRDRGGADTQYF. The CDR3 DNA is TGCGCCAGCAGTCATCGGGACAGGGGAGGCGCAGATACGCAGTATTTT.

The chain is built from TRBV5-4 and TRBJ2-1; D possibly matches TRBD1 or TRBD2 (6 bases each). The V gene's germline CDR1 is SGHNT and CDR2 YYREEE (reference sequence). With 4 bases removed from V and 2 bases from J, the gap between germline ends came to 16 bases. The CDR3 is 16 amino acids. CDR3: CASSHRGGRTYNEQFF. CDR3 in DNA: TGTGCCAGCAGCCACCGAGGGGGGCGCACCTACAATGAGCAGTTCTTC.

The CDR3 coding sequence is TGCGCCAGCAGCTTGGTCCCTAGCGGGGGCCAGAGCACAGATACGCAGTATTTT. Amino acid sequence: CASSLVPSGGQSTDTQYF. The V and J genes are TRBV5-1 and TRBJ2-3, with TRBD2 matching 10 bases. The CDR3 runs 18 residues. With 0 bases clipped from V and 0 bases from J, the junction kept 7 bases outside the gene matches. Germline V CDR1 and CDR2: SGHRS, YFSETQ.

This clone was recorded once. The CDR3 sequence is CASSRNGQGRALETQYF. In DNA form, the CDR3 reads TGTGCCAGCAGCCGGAACGGACAGGGCCGGGCTTTGGAGACCCAGTACTTC. The chain recombines TRBV7-6 with TRBJ2-5; 8 bases match TRBD1. The CDR3 is made up of 17 amino acids. Germline CDR1 and CDR2: SGHVS and FNYEAQ. V shed 5 bases and J 5 bases; nucleotides not matched to a gene: 16. Using reference TRBV7-6 and TRBJ2-5 for the parts outside the CDR3, the full variable domain is GAGVSQSPRYKVTKRGQDVALRCDPISGHVSLYWYRQALGQGPEFLTYFNYEAQQDKSGLPNDRFSAERPEGSISTLTIQRTEQRDSAMYRCASSRNGQGRALETQYFGPGTRLLVL.

This clone was counted between two and nine times. The chain uses TRBV6-1 and TRBJ2-6, with D perhaps being TRBD1 or TRBD2 (5 bases each). The CDR3 totals 14 residues. Germline CDR1 MNHNS, CDR2 SASEGT. V was cut by 6 bases and J by 2 bases, with 8 bases left in between. In DNA, the CDR3 is TGTGCCAGCAGCAGGGAGCCTGGGGCCAACGTCCTGACTTTC. Protein sequence: CASSREPGANVLTF.

The chain recombines TRBV5-1 with TRBJ1-1; D unclear. Deletions cut 0 bases from V and 1 base from J, with 7 bases between. The V gene's germline CDR1 is SGHRS and CDR2 YFSETQ. CDR3 length: 14 amino acids. In DNA form, the CDR3 reads TGCGCCAGCAGCTTGGGGGCCGGGAACACTGAAGCTTTCTTT. Its translation is CASSLGAGNTEAFF. The full variable domain, in which reference TRBV5-1 and TRBJ1-1 provide the parts outside the CDR3, is KAGVTQTPRYLIKTRGQQVTLSCSPISGHRSVSWYQQTPGQGLQFLFEYFSETQRNKGNFPGRFSGRQFSNSRSEMNVSTLELGDSALYLCASSLGAGNTEAFFGQGTRLTVV.

The gene calls are TRBV29-1 and TRBJ2-7; TRBD1 agrees at 8 bases. The junction had 9 bases not matched to a gene; V was cut back by 7 bases and J by 7 bases. This CDR3 spans 12 amino acids. Per the germline V gene, CDR1 is SQVTM and CDR2 is ANQGSEA. The CDR3: CSATWTGNEQYF. CDR3 sequence (DNA): TGCAGCGCAACCTGGACAGGGAATGAGCAGTACTTC.

A remark on this clone: The germline gene is not matched at one end of the junction; a read error may be the cause. The rearrangement joins TRBV5-1 to TRBJ2-1; D possibly matches TRBD1 or TRBD2 (6 bases each). The germline gives CDR1 SGHRS, CDR2 YFSETQ. The CDR3 has 14 amino acids. The CDR3 nucleotides are TGCGCCAGCAAGGGGGGCCAGCTCCTTAATGAGCAGCTCTTC. Its translation: CASKGGQLLNEQLF.

The chain couples TRBV10-3 to TRBJ1-3, with 8 bases lining up with TRBD1. The V gene end was trimmed by 10 bases and the J gene end by 5 bases; junction bases not matched to a gene: 10. CDR1 and CDR2 from the germline V gene are ENHRY and SYGVKD. The CDR3 runs 14 residues. The CDR3 sequence: CATLGQGGRNTIYF. Written as DNA, the CDR3 is TGTGCCACCCTAGGACAGGGTGGTAGAAACACCATATATTTT.

The chain has TRBV30 and TRBJ1-5; D may be TRBD1 (6 bases). V was cut by 2 bases and J by 3 bases, with 11 bases left in between. There are 14 residues in the CDR3. The germline CDR1 and CDR2 sequences are GTSNPN and SVGIG (reference sequence). CDR3 sequence reads: CAWSQDSNNQPQHF. The CDR3 nucleotides are TGTGCCTGGAGTCAGGACAGTAACAATCAGCCCCAGCATTTT.

This clone was detected a few times. The CDR3, as DNA: TGTGCCAGCAGCTCGGTAGCGGGGGAAAGCACAGATACGCAGTATTTT. It yields the protein CASSSVAGESTDTQYF. The chain couples TRBV13 to TRBJ2-3; 9 bases are shared with TRBD2. This CDR3 is 16 amino acids long. Germline V gives CDR1 PRHDT, CDR2 FYEKMQ (reference sequence). J was trimmed by 0 bases and V by 4 bases; bases with no gene match: 5.

The rearrangement uses TRBV7-9 and TRBJ2-5, with 9 nucleotides matching TRBD1. CDR1 SEHNR and CDR2 FQNEAQ come from the germline V gene (reference sequence). The CDR3 length is 17 residues. Losses at the gene ends were 4 bases for V and 3 bases for J; bases not matched to a gene: 12. The CDR3 DNA reads TGTGCCAGCAGCTCCCCCATGACAGGGGGGTTCAAAGAGACCCAGTACTTC. Protein product: CASSSPMTGGFKETQYF.

The CDR3, as DNA: TGCAGCGCCCAAGGCCAGGAAAACACTGAAGCTTTCTTT. Residues: CSAQGQENTEAFF. The chain joins TRBV29-1 to TRBJ1-1; no definite D call. CDR3 length: 13 residues. Trimming cost V 7 bases and J 2 bases, with 14 bases left between them. Germline lookup yields CDR1 SQVTM and CDR2 ANQGSEA.

The CDR3 DNA reads as TGTGCCAGTAGTAAGACTGGAGTTCAGCCCCAGCATTTT. Its protein product is CASSKTGVQPQHF. J is TRBJ1-5 and V is TRBV19; D remains ambiguous. V was pared by 4 bases and J by 6 bases, with 10 bases between. This CDR3 region has 13 residues. CDR1 is LNHDA, CDR2 SQIVND, per germline (reference sequence).

As to this clone: This same CDR3 is encoded by further DNA sequences in the sample. The chain combines TRBV15 with TRBJ2-7, with 10 bases that match TRBD1. CDR3 length: 16 amino acids. Germline CDR1 LNHNV, CDR2 YYDKDF (reference sequence). V was pared by 0 bases and J by 0 bases, with 2 bases of the junction left unmatched. CDR3 nucleotides: TGTGCCACCAGCAGAGATGGGACAGGGGACTCCTACGAGCAGTACTTC. Protein: CATSRDGTGDSYEQYF.

This clone was observed a handful of times. V and J are TRBV7-2 and TRBJ2-3; unclear D gene. Trimming left V 4 bases short and J 6 bases short, with 11 bases between. The CDR3 sequence is 13 residues long. The V gene's germline CDR1 is SGHTA and CDR2 FQGNSA. This chain's CDR3 is CASSSPPADTQYF. CDR3 nucleotides: TGTGCCAGCAGCTCGCCCCCGGCGGATACGCAGTATTTT.

This clone has only one observation. The gene calls are TRBV5-1 and TRBJ1-5; D remains unclear. Looked up from germline, CDR1 is SGHRS and CDR2 is YFSETQ. The CDR3 runs 13 residues. Deletions cut 4 bases from V and 3 bases from J, with 8 bases between. This CDR3 is CASSPSANQPQHF. The CDR3 DNA sequence: TGCGCCAGCAGCCCTTCGGCCAATCAGCCCCAGCATTTT. Drawing the rest from reference TRBV5-1 and TRBJ1-5, the complete variable domain is KAGVTQTPRYLIKTRGQQVTLSCSPISGHRSVSWYQQTPGQGLQFLFEYFSETQRNKGNFPGRFSGRQFSNSRSEMNVSTLELGDSALYLCASSPSANQPQHFGDGTRLSIL.

This clone was found once. The J gene is TRBJ2-1, the V gene TRBV19; 9 nucleotides align to TRBD2. This CDR3 is 15 amino acids long. Germline V gene sequence: CDR1 LNHDA, CDR2 SQIVND (reference sequence). Trimming took 3 bases from V and 7 from J; bases not matched to a gene: 7. CDR3 in amino acids: CASSIWRGGLNEQFF. The CDR3 bases are TGTGCCAGTAGTATCTGGCGGGGGGGCCTGAATGAGCAGTTCTTC.

This clone was recorded once. The CDR3, as DNA: TGTGCCAGCAAGGACAGGAACACTGAAGCTTTCTTT. This translates into CASKDRNTEAFF. The chain couples TRBV19 to TRBJ1-1; a weak D match, TRBD1 (6 bases). Germline CDR1 is LNHDA and CDR2 is SQIVND (reference sequence). V lost 9 bases and J 1 base, leaving 9 bases between the germline ends. The CDR3 extends over 12 amino acids.

The chain uses TRBV4-1 and TRBJ2-1; TRBD1 is a possible D gene (5 bases). This CDR3 is built from 16 residues. Germline values: CDR1 MGHRA, CDR2 YSYEKL. Trimming took off 2 bases at V and 0 bases at J, with 11 bases between the two ends. The CDR3 here is CASSQLDILSYNEQFF. CDR3 coding DNA: TGCGCCAGCAGCCAATTGGACATTCTCTCCTACAATGAGCAGTTCTTC.

The V and J genes are TRBV7-2 and TRBJ2-3; 10 positions agree with TRBD1. The germline V gene has CDR1 SGHTA and CDR2 FQGNSA. Trimming removed 2 bases from V and 5 bases from J; junction bases left unmatched: 10. The CDR3 contains 17 residues. The CDR3 loop is CASSLRRQGARGDTQYF. The CDR3 DNA is TGTGCCAGCAGCTTAAGGAGACAGGGGGCTCGAGGAGATACGCAGTATTTT.

The chain is built from TRBV6-1 and TRBJ2-7, with TRBD1 as a possible D gene (5 bases). Germline lookup yields CDR1 MNHNS and CDR2 SASEGT. V lost 0 bases to trimming and J lost 3 bases, with 12 bases between them. CDR3 length: 15 residues. This CDR3 is CASSEASQGIYEQYF. The DNA for the CDR3 is TGTGCCAGCAGTGAAGCCAGTCAGGGTATCTACGAGCAGTACTTC.

This clone appeared a few times. The rearrangement links TRBV7-2 to TRBJ2-3; D remains ambiguous. In germline, CDR1 is SGHTA, CDR2 FQGNSA. The length of the CDR3 is 14 residues. V lost 2 bases and J 3 bases, leaving 9 bases between the germline ends. The CDR3 bases are TGTGCCAGCAGCTTATTGGGGTGGACAGATACGCAGTATTTT. This gives the protein CASSLLGWTDTQYF.

The rearrangement links TRBV6-6 to TRBJ1-5, with D unclear. Germline CDR1 and CDR2: MNHNY and SVGAGI (reference sequence). The CDR3 extends over 12 amino acids. Trimming cost V 2 bases and J 7 bases, with 6 bases left between them. The DNA for the CDR3 is TGTGCCAGCAGTTACGGAGGGCAGCCCCAGCATTTT. It is translated as CASSYGGQPQHF.

The gene calls are TRBV4-2 and TRBJ1-5, with 7 bases lining up with TRBD1. Germline CDR1 reads LGHNA; CDR2 reads YNFKEQ. CDR3 length equals 13 residues. Germline trimming cut 6 bases from V and 6 bases from J; bases unmatched to any gene: 5. CDR3 amino acids: CASSVYRGQPQHF. In DNA form, the CDR3 reads TGTGCCAGCAGTGTCTACAGGGGTCAGCCCCAGCATTTT.

The V gene is TRBV9, the J gene TRBJ1-1; tentative D call: TRBD1 (5 bases). From germline, CDR1 is SGDLS and CDR2 YYNGEE. V dropped 3 bases and J dropped 9 bases, with 30 bases sitting between them. The CDR3 runs 18 residues. In nucleotides, the CDR3 is TGTGCCAGCAGCGCAAATACCTTTGGGCTGGAAGGGGAAAAACAAGCTTTCTTT. The encoded protein is CASSANTFGLEGEKQAFF.

V is TRBV10-3 and J is TRBJ1-6; 9 positions agree with TRBD1. Germline V gene data show CDR1 as ENHRY and CDR2 as SYGVKD. This CDR3 is built from 14 residues. J lost 15 bases, V lost 3 bases, and 9 bases had no gene match. CDR3 nucleotides: TGTGCCATCAGTGAAGGGGACAGGGTACCCCTCCTCCACTTT. Its translation is CAISEGDRVPLLHF.

This chain links TRBV6-5 with TRBJ2-2, with TRBD1 as a possible D gene (6 bases). Trimming stripped 0 bases from V and 5 bases from J, with 7 bases between. The CDR3 sequence is 14 residues long. Germline CDR1 MNHEY, CDR2 SVGAGI. The CDR3 DNA reads TGTGCCAGCAGTTACTCGGGGGCTACCGGGGAGCTGTTTTTT. This encodes CASSYSGATGELFF.

The gene calls are TRBV7-2 and TRBJ2-1; 11 bases line up with TRBD1. This CDR3 has 15 residues. Losses at the gene ends were 3 bases for V and 9 bases for J; bases not matched to a gene: 7. CDR1 is SGHTA, CDR2 FQGNSA, per germline. The CDR3 sequence is CASSFGQGALSEQFF. CDR3 DNA sequence: TGTGCCAGCAGCTTCGGACAGGGGGCGCTTAGTGAGCAGTTCTTC.